The 29 T cell receptor beta chains below were found in one sample sequenced in a study of regulatory T cells in long-lasting Graves disease. Researchers made TCR beta libraries by using iRepertoire HTBI primers and running Arm-PCR on CDR3 regions. MiXCR, run by TCRdb on the multiplex PCR reads, gives a single entry per CDR3 protein. The table lists over 500,000 distinct CDR3 sequences, approximately 15% of them singletons. As to time point: newly diagnosed GD, antithyroid drugs for less than 3 months. The TCR library was made from RNA that had been extracted from PBMCs in TRIzol. These records were also assigned to another study, of T cells in Graves' hyperthyroidism and ophthalmopathy.

The source was peripheral blood mononuclear cells (PBMCs), collected at new diagnosis, from a patient treated with antithyroid drugs. The receptors shown here come from a young woman with Graves disease.

This clonotype was seen many times. This chain joins TRBV6-4 and TRBJ1-6, with D perhaps TRBD1 (6 bases). V was shortened by 8 bases and J by 7 bases, with 12 bases between the two germline ends. CDR1 and CDR2 (germline): MRHNA, SNTAGT. The CDR3 sequence is 13 residues long. In DNA, the CDR3 is TGTGCCAGCGGGGACACCGCGAATTCACCCCTCCACTTT. It specifies CASGDTANSPLHF.

The table lists this clonotype with many counts. V is TRBV5-5 and J is TRBJ2-3; D is unclear. The CDR3 extends over 15 amino acids. Germline values: CDR1 SGHKS, CDR2 YYEKEE (reference sequence). V was cut by 2 bases and J by 2 bases, with 12 bases left in between. CDR3 protein: CASSFQARVTDTQYF. The CDR3 DNA reads TGTGCCAGCAGCTTTCAGGCCAGAGTCACAGATACGCAGTATTTT.

This chain uses TRBV18 with TRBJ1-6; D is unclear. V gave up 3 bases and J gave up 9 bases, with 12 bases separating them. There are 14 residues in the CDR3. Germline CDR1 reads KGHSH; CDR2 reads LQKENI. CDR3 sequence reads: CASSPSLELSPLHF. For the CDR3, the DNA is TGTGCCAGCTCACCCAGTCTTGAGCTTTCACCCCTCCACTTT.

This chain joins TRBV20-1 and TRBJ2-1; D perhaps matches TRBD1 (5 bases). The V gene lost 6 bases and the J gene lost 4 bases, with 19 bases spanning the gap. The CDR3 loop spans 15 amino acids. Germline lookup yields CDR1 DFQATT and CDR2 SNEGSKA (reference sequence). The CDR3 region has the DNA TGCAGTGCCAGACAGATAGCCATACGGTACAATGAGCAGTTCTTC. The encoded protein is CSARQIAIRYNEQFF.

The chain couples TRBV5-6 to TRBJ2-7; TRBD2 matches at 11 bases. Unmatched junction bases numbered 12, after V lost 6 bases and J lost 4 bases. Germline-derived CDR1 and CDR2 are SGHDT and YYEEEE. The CDR3 totals 16 residues. CDR3 sequence reads: CASMAAPGLAGYEQYF. The CDR3 DNA follows: TGTGCCAGCATGGCGGCGCCCGGACTAGCGGGTTACGAGCAGTACTTC.

This clonotype was recorded a few times. The chain combines TRBV15 with TRBJ2-5; no reliable D call. V was cut by 1 base and J by 2 bases, with 8 bases left in between. The CDR3 runs to 14 residues. Germline CDR1 and CDR2: LNHNV and YYDKDF (reference sequence). The CDR3 sequence: CATSRGGGQETQYF. The CDR3 nucleotides are TGTGCCACCAGCAGAGGTGGCGGACAAGAGACCCAGTACTTC.

The V gene is TRBV7-9, the J gene TRBJ1-3; perhaps TRBD1 as D (5 bases). Germline CDR1 SEHNR, CDR2 FQNEAQ (reference sequence). The length of the CDR3 is 20 residues. Deletions cut 1 base from V and 4 bases from J, with 26 bases between. The CDR3 DNA reads as TGTGCCAGCAGCTTAGAAGATGTGCCAGGGAGCAGGTCGAGGGGAAACACCATATATTTT. Translated, it gives CASSLEDVPGSRSRGNTIYF.

This clonotype was found a few times. This chain links TRBV3-1 with TRBJ2-1, with D possibly TRBD1 on 5 matching bases. V was cut by 4 bases and J by 2 bases, with 12 bases left in between. The CDR3 runs to 15 residues. Germline-derived CDR1 and CDR2 are LGHDT and YNNKEL (reference sequence). CDR3 sequence (DNA): TGTGCCAGCAGCCCCCGGACAAGTGCCTACAATGAGCAGTTCTTC. This codes for CASSPRTSAYNEQFF.

This clonotype was picked up a small number of times. A much larger clone differs from this one at a single base, so this may be a read error. The chain combines TRBV6-2 or TRBV6-3 with TRBJ1-4; D might be TRBD1 (6 bases). The CDR3 is made up of 15 amino acids. Germline lookup yields CDR1 MNHEY and CDR2 SVGEGT. The CDR3 protein is CASSAPGQVNGKLFF. In nucleotides, the CDR3 is TGTGCCAGCAGTGCGCCGGGACAAGTTAATGGAAAACTGTTTTTT.

A few counts support this clonotype. This sequence may be a read error, since a much larger clone differs from it by one base. The chain combines TRBV7-2 with TRBJ2-7, with a tentative D call TRBD1 (5 bases). The CDR3 extends over 14 amino acids. With 1 base removed from V and 0 bases from J, the gap between germline ends came to 7 bases. Germline CDR1 and CDR2: SGHTA and FQGNSA. The CDR3 loop is CASSLDRNSYEQYF. The DNA of the CDR3 is TGTGCCAGCAGCTTAGACAGGAACTCCTACGAGCAGTACTTC.

This clonotype was counted only a few times. This chain links TRBV30 with TRBJ1-2, with no clear D. The CDR3 spans 14 residues. In germline, CDR1 is GTSNPN, CDR2 SVGIG (reference sequence). V lost 4 bases to trimming and J lost 7 bases, with 19 bases between them. CDR3 sequence reads: CAWTKARGPVGYTF. The DNA for the CDR3 is TGTGCCTGGACTAAGGCCCGGGGTCCTGTTGGCTACACCTTC.

This clonotype has a count of ten or more. The gene calls are TRBV20-1 and TRBJ2-2; D is unclear. The V end lost 3 bases, the J end lost 2 bases, and 7 bases lay between the germline ends. The CDR3 is made up of 13 amino acids. Germline values: CDR1 DFQATT, CDR2 SNEGSKA (reference sequence). CDR3 in DNA: TGCAGTGCTAGTCTGGTAAACACCGGGGAGCTGTTTTTT. Translating gives CSASLVNTGELFF.

In this sample, this clonotype turned up many times. DNA for the CDR3: TGTGCCAGCAGCTTATTGCGGACGACAGGGAATACTGAAGCTTTCTTT. Its translation: CASSLLRTTGNTEAFF. This chain joins TRBV11-2 and TRBJ1-1; 7 nucleotides align to TRBD1. The CDR3 totals 16 residues. The trim removed 2 bases at V and 5 bases at J, leaving 11 bases unmatched. Germline V gene lookup returns CDR1 SGHAT and CDR2 FQNNGV.

This clonotype was found many times. The chain combines TRBV5-1 with TRBJ1-1; TRBD1 aligns across 8 bases. The germline V gene has CDR1 SGHRS and CDR2 YFSETQ. The CDR3 has 15 residues. Trimming took 3 bases from V and 3 from J; bases not matched to a gene: 7. The CDR3 loop reads CASSSQGAEDTEAFF. The DNA of the CDR3 is TGCGCCAGCAGCTCCCAGGGGGCGGAGGACACTGAAGCTTTCTTT. The variable domain in full, completed from reference TRBV5-1 and TRBJ1-1, reads KAGVTQTPRYLIKTRGQQVTLSCSPISGHRSVSWYQQTPGQGLQFLFEYFSETQRNKGNFPGRFSGRQFSNSRSEMNVSTLELGDSALYLCASSSQGAEDTEAFFGQGTRLTVV.

This clonotype has a count of ten or more. The chain is built from TRBV28 and TRBJ2-7; D gene ambiguous. The germline CDR1 and CDR2 sequences are MDHEN and SYDVKM. There are 11 residues in the CDR3. The V end lost 7 bases, the J end lost 3 bases, and 7 bases lay between the germline ends. CDR3 sequence: CASNNNYEQYF. The CDR3 nucleotides are TGTGCCAGCAATAACAACTACGAGCAGTACTTC.

This clonotype has at least ten counts. J is TRBJ2-5 and V is TRBV7-9; 9 positions agree with TRBD1. The CDR3 extends over 15 amino acids. CDR1 SEHNR and CDR2 FQNEAQ come from the germline V gene (reference sequence). V lost 5 bases and J lost 5; bases outside the gene matches: 9. CDR3 region: CASSPGTGFSETQYF. CDR3 sequence (DNA): TGTGCCAGCAGCCCTGGGACAGGGTTCTCGGAGACCCAGTACTTC.

This clonotype turned up a few times. The chain uses TRBV3-1 and TRBJ2-7; TRBD2 is a possible D gene (5 bases). V was clipped by 4 bases and J by 4 bases, with 14 bases between them. The CDR3 contains 14 residues. Looked up from germline, CDR1 is LGHDT and CDR2 is YNNKEL (reference sequence). This chain's CDR3 is CASSLRESRYEQYF. CDR3 DNA sequence: TGTGCCAGCAGCCTCCGGGAAAGTAGGTACGAGCAGTACTTC.

This clonotype was counted ten times or more. The chain combines TRBV20-1 with TRBJ2-7; TRBD2 matches at 8 bases. This CDR3 region has 12 residues. Germline values: CDR1 DFQATT, CDR2 SNEGSKA (reference sequence). Trimming took 7 bases from V and 4 from J; bases not matched to a gene: 6. DNA of the CDR3: TGCAGTGTTAAGGGACTAGTGTACGAGCAGTACTTC. Translation gives CSVKGLVYEQYF.

This clonotype has only a few counts. The genes are TRBV13 and TRBJ2-1; D not resolved. This CDR3 spans 14 amino acids. V lost 7 bases to trimming and J lost 0 bases, with 10 bases between them. CDR1 is PRHDT and CDR2 is FYEKMQ in the germline V gene (reference sequence). CDR3 in amino acids: CASNTASSYNEQFF. The CDR3 nucleotides are TGTGCCAGCAACACCGCAAGCTCCTACAATGAGCAGTTCTTC.

The rearrangement uses TRBV7-2 and TRBJ1-1, with D hard to call. This CDR3 is 12 amino acids long. V was pared by 4 bases and J by 9 bases, with 12 bases between. Germline-derived CDR1 and CDR2 are SGHTA and FQGNSA. The CDR3 bases are TGTGCCAGCAGCTACTCGTCGGAGAAAGCTTTCTTT. Amino acid sequence: CASSYSSEKAFF.

This clonotype was detected many times. The chain recombines TRBV10-3 with TRBJ2-2, with D hard to call. Germline CDR1 ENHRY, CDR2 SYGVKD. Trimming took off 3 bases at V and 5 bases at J, with 7 bases between the two ends. The CDR3 covers 13 residues. The CDR3 nucleotides are TGTGCCATCAGTGACTTCCTTACCGGGGAGCTGTTTTTT. Its protein product is CAISDFLTGELFF.

As to this clonotype: The likely explanation is a read error, given a far larger clone one base away. The chain uses TRBV6-4 and TRBJ1-1; D gene uncertain. The V and J ends lost 6 bases and 0 bases respectively, with 14 bases between them. Germline V gene data show CDR1 as MRHNA and CDR2 as SNTAGT. The CDR3 runs 15 residues. The CDR3 is CASSTPGTMNTEAFF. The DNA for the CDR3 is TGTGCCAGCAGCACCCCTGGCACCATGAACACTGAAGCTTTCTTT.

To note about this clonotype: The junction differs from germline at one of its ends, possibly a read error. V and J are TRBV7-7 and TRBJ2-5; D is tentatively TRBD1 or TRBD2 (5 bases each). Germline V CDR1 and CDR2: SSHAT, FNYEAQ (reference sequence). This CDR3 spans 14 amino acids. CDR3 bases: TGTGCTAGCAGCCAAGAGGGGATCTCAGAGACCCAGTACTTC. Amino acid sequence: CASSQEGISETQYF.

This clonotype was detected ten times or more. The chain combines TRBV7-3 with TRBJ1-1; D remains ambiguous. Deletions cut 8 bases from V and 2 bases from J, with 12 bases between. Germline loops: CDR1 SGHTA, CDR2 FQGTGA. The CDR3 totals 13 residues. The CDR3 DNA follows: TGTGCCAGCTCGACAACCTCTAACACTGAAGCTTTCTTT. Its protein product is CASSTTSNTEAFF.

This clonotype was found many times. V is TRBV2 and J is TRBJ1-2, with D maybe TRBD1 (5 bases). Germline V gives CDR1 SNHLY, CDR2 FYNNEI. The CDR3 is 14 residues long. Trimming pared 6 bases from V and 7 bases from J, leaving 18 bases between. The CDR3 DNA follows: TGTGCCAGCAGACGGGACGGGCCCGCGTTTGGCTACACCTTC. This encodes CASRRDGPAFGYTF.

This clonotype showed up many times. A read error may produce the germline difference seen at one junction end. This rearrangement joins TRBV5-1 to TRBJ1-1; D unclear. The length of the CDR3 is 13 residues. CDR1 and CDR2 from the germline V gene are SGHRS and YFSETQ. The CDR3 DNA reads as TGTGCCAGCAGCTTAGATCGCAACACTGAAGCTTTCTTT. Amino acids: CASSLDRNTEAFF.

This clonotype came up many times. The chain carries TRBV28 and TRBJ2-7, with 10 bases fitting TRBD1. CDR3 length: 14 amino acids. V lost 5 bases, J lost 6 bases, and 7 bases stayed unmatched. The germline V gene has CDR1 MDHEN and CDR2 SYDVKM. In nucleotides, the CDR3 is TGTGCCAGCAGTCGCCGACAGGGGGCTGTCGAGCAGTACTTC. Amino acid sequence: CASSRRQGAVEQYF.

This clonotype was detected many times. In nucleotides, the CDR3 is TGTGCCAGCAGTTTAAACAGCCGAGGGGATGAAAAACTGTTTTTT. It specifies CASSLNSRGDEKLFF. The rearrangement uses TRBV28 and TRBJ1-4; possibly TRBD1 for D (5 bases). V dropped 2 bases and J dropped 6 bases, with 13 bases sitting between them. CDR3 size: 15 residues. Germline V gives CDR1 MDHEN, CDR2 SYDVKM. The variable domain in full, with the rest retrieved from reference TRBV28 and TRBJ1-4, is DVKVTQSSRYLVKRTGEKVFLECVQDMDHENMFWYRQDPGLGLRLIYFSYDVKMKEKGDIPEGYSVSREKKERFSLILESASTNQTSMYLCASSLNSRGDEKLFFGSGTQLSVL.

The rearrangement links TRBV6-1 to TRBJ1-2; TRBD1 aligns across 7 bases. V shed 6 bases, J shed 3 bases, and the junction held 10 bases outside the gene matches. Germline assignment: CDR1 MNHNS and CDR2 SASEGT. The CDR3 has 15 residues. CDR3 bases: TGTGCCAGCAGCTCCCCGGGACAGCCTTACTATGGCTACACCTTC. It codes for CASSSPGQPYYGYTF.